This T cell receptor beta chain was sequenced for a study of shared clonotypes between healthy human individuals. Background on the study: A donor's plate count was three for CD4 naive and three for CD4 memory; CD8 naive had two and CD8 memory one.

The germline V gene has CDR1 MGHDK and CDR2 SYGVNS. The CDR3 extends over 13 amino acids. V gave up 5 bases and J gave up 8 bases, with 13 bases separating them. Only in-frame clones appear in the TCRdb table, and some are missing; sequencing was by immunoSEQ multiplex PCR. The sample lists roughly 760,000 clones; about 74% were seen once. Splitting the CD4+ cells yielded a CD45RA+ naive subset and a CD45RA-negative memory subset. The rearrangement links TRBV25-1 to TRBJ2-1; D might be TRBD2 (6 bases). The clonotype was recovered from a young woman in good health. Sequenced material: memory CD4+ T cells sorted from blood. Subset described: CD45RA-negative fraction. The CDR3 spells CASSSGRRDEQFF. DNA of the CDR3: TGTGCCAGCAGTTCCGGGAGAAGGGATGAGCAGTTCTTC.